This TCR beta chain is from a study of sequential checkpoint blockade in melanoma. Study information: Randomization was 1:1 between first-line nivolumab→ipilimumab and ipilimumab→nivolumab. Each arm's sequence ended with maintenance nivolumab.

Specified treatment: randomized to nivolumab then ipilimumab (arm A) or the reverse (arm B). The assay was immunoSEQ multiplex PCR, and TCRdb's table has in-frame clones only and misses some. The data show under 12,000 clones, approximately 80% seen once. CDR1 and CDR2 (germline): MRHNA, SNTAGT. With 0 bases removed from V and 2 bases from J, the gap between germline ends came to 9 bases. The CDR3 sequence is 15 residues long. The receptor's source is a human donor with melanoma. Sequenced material: CD8+ T cells sorted from blood (inferred from file names), taken from a patient given nivolumab and ipilimumab in sequence. The rearrangement links TRBV6-4 to TRBJ2-3; D is undetermined. The CDR3 sequence: CASSDSRQHTDTQYF. The CDR3 DNA sequence: TGTGCCAGCAGTGACTCTCGACAACACACAGATACGCAGTATTTT.